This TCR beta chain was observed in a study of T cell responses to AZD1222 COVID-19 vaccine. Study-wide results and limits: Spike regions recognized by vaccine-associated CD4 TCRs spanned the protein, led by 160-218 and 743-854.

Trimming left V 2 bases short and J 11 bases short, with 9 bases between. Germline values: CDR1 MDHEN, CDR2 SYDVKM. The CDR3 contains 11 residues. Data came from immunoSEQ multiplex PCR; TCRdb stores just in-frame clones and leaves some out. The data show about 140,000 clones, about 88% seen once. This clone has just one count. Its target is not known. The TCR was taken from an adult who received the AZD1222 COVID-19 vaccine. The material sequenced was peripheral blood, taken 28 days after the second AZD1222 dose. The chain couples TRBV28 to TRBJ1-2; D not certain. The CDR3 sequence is CASSLSLKYTF. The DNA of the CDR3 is TGTGCCAGCAGTTTAAGTTTGAAATACACCTTC.